This T cell receptor beta chain appears in the sequencing data of a study of blood T cells in healthy people across ages. The use of a sample-barcoded 5' primer and a J-beta primer mix characterized a second PCR of roughly 6 to 12 cycles. Each CDR3 protein gets one entry after TCRdb re-called the 5' RACE reads with MiXCR. Here the sample spans approximately 290,000 distinct CDR3 sequences, roughly 26% being singletons. Ranging in age from roughly 6 to 95, the donors were healthy Caucasian individuals from Russia. Researchers report isolating at least 6.5 million PBMCs per sample. Per sample, no less than 6 micrograms of total RNA were extracted. Whole-study findings and limits: Diversity was higher, and naive CD4+ cells more numerous, in long-lived donors than in aged donors.

Details on this clonotype: The antigen remains unidentified.

Germline-derived CDR1 and CDR2 are MDHEN and SYDVKM. CDR3 size: 15 residues. The junction had 6 bases not matched to a gene; V was cut back by 2 bases and J by 6 bases. The sequenced sample was blood. This TCR was recovered from a woman aged 70-85 years in good health. The chain joins TRBV28 to TRBJ2-3, with 9 nucleotides matching TRBD1. DNA of the CDR3: TGTGCCAGCAGTTTAACTTACAGGGGGCTGGATACGCAGTATTTT. Translating gives CASSLTYRGLDTQYF.